This passage covers 26 T cell receptor beta chains from one sample sequenced in a study of lymphopenia after photon versus proton radiotherapy. The repertoire was sequenced with immunoSEQ multiplex PCR; TCRdb's copy has only in-frame clones and lacks some. The table lists 53,000 or so clones, around 88% of them singletons, with roughly 29% in the top ten. The sequenced sample was peripheral blood, obtained from a patient treated with photon-based radiotherapy. These receptors originate from a man in his fifties or sixties with gastric cancer.

This clone was recorded many times. The genes are TRBV5-1 and TRBJ2-7; 11 bases match TRBD1. CDR1 is SGHRS, CDR2 YFSETQ, per germline. The CDR3 is 15 amino acids. J was trimmed by 0 bases and V by 4 bases; bases with no gene match: 3. The CDR3 sequence: CASSAGTGGSYEQYF. In DNA, the CDR3 is TGCGCCAGCAGCGCCGGGACAGGGGGCTCCTACGAGCAGTACTTC. Supplemented by reference TRBV5-1 and TRBJ2-7, the full variable domain reads KAGVTQTPRYLIKTRGQQVTLSCSPISGHRSVSWYQQTPGQGLQFLFEYFSETQRNKGNFPGRFSGRQFSNSRSEMNVSTLELGDSALYLCASSAGTGGSYEQYFGPGTRLTVT.

The CDR3 loop is CASSSQLAGSLGGTQYF. As DNA, the CDR3 is TGTGCCAGCAGTTCCCAACTAGCGGGGTCGTTGGGGGGGACCCAGTACTTC. J is TRBJ2-5 and V is TRBV7-9, with 10 bases that match TRBD2. V lost 6 bases to trimming and J lost 7 bases; unmatched junction nucleotides: 17. This CDR3 has 17 residues. Germline V gene sequence: CDR1 SEHNR, CDR2 FQNEAQ (reference sequence).

This chain joins TRBV27 and TRBJ1-3, with D perhaps matching TRBD1 (5 bases). The CDR3 covers 14 residues. Germline lookup yields CDR1 MNHEY and CDR2 SMNVEV (reference sequence). With 2 bases removed from V and 0 bases from J, the gap between germline ends came to 5 bases. CDR3 in DNA: TGTGCCAGCAGTTTACAGGGCTCTGGAAACACCATATATTTT. Translation gives CASSLQGSGNTIYF.

This clone has more than one count but fewer than ten. The chain recombines TRBV19 with TRBJ2-3; tentative D call: TRBD1 (6 bases). This CDR3 has 16 amino acids. With 0 bases removed from V and 0 bases from J, the gap between germline ends came to 10 bases. The V gene's germline CDR1 is LNHDA and CDR2 SQIVND (reference sequence). The CDR3 protein is CASSIEQGLSTDTQYF. CDR3 bases: TGTGCCAGTAGTATAGAACAGGGTTTGAGCACAGATACGCAGTATTTT.

The chain couples TRBV7-8 to TRBJ1-1; 10 bases are shared with TRBD1. The CDR3 has 15 amino acids. The ends lost 1 base at V and 5 bases at J; junction bases unmatched: 4. In germline, CDR1 is SGHVS, CDR2 FQNEAQ. The CDR3 sequence: CASSLGGTGETEAFF. The CDR3 nucleotides read TGTGCCAGCAGCTTAGGGGGGACAGGGGAGACTGAAGCTTTCTTT.

This clone was picked up a small number of times. The rearrangement joins TRBV5-1 to TRBJ2-1; D is possibly TRBD1 (6 bases). Germline lookup yields CDR1 SGHRS and CDR2 YFSETQ. V was shortened by 3 bases and J by 6 bases, with 16 bases between the two germline ends. This CDR3 spans 15 amino acids. The CDR3 protein is CASSSAGTSTNEQFF. DNA of the CDR3: TGCGCCAGCAGCTCTGCCGGGACATCCACCAATGAGCAGTTCTTC. The full variable domain, in which reference TRBV5-1 and TRBJ2-1 provide the parts outside the CDR3, is KAGVTQTPRYLIKTRGQQVTLSCSPISGHRSVSWYQQTPGQGLQFLFEYFSETQRNKGNFPGRFSGRQFSNSRSEMNVSTLELGDSALYLCASSSAGTSTNEQFFGPGTRLTVL.

The chain combines TRBV18 with TRBJ2-4; TRBD1 is a possible D gene (5 bases). This CDR3 is built from 15 residues. CDR1 is KGHSH, CDR2 LQKENI, per germline. V was clipped by 3 bases and J by 2 bases, with 11 bases between them. The DNA of the CDR3 is TGTGCCAGCTCACCGGCGCAGGGAACCAAAAACATTCAGTACTTC. This gives the protein CASSPAQGTKNIQYF.

The CDR3: CASSLTEDTEAFF. CDR3 nucleotides: TGTGCCAGCAGCCTGACAGAAGACACTGAAGCTTTCTTT. The chain joins TRBV11-2 to TRBJ1-1; D possibly corresponds to TRBD1 (5 bases). V was cut by 5 bases and J by 3 bases, with 10 bases left in between. The CDR3 length is 13 residues. The germline V gene has CDR1 SGHAT and CDR2 FQNNGV.

This clone is a singleton in its sample. This chain connects TRBV7-8 to TRBJ2-1; 9 nucleotides line up with TRBD2. This CDR3 has 15 amino acids. The V gene end was trimmed by 5 bases and the J gene end by 0 bases; junction bases not matched to a gene: 2. CDR1 is SGHVS, CDR2 FQNEAQ, per germline. The CDR3 sequence: CASSRSGGSYNEQFF. The CDR3, as DNA: TGTGCCAGCAGCCGTAGCGGGGGCTCCTACAATGAGCAGTTCTTC.

The rearrangement links TRBV30 to TRBJ2-1, with 8 positions matching TRBD2. The CDR3 has 14 amino acids. J lost 5 bases, V lost 5 bases, and 8 bases had no gene match. Germline V lookup: CDR1 GTSNPN, CDR2 SVGIG (reference sequence). The CDR3 nucleotides read TGTGCCTGGGCCCGGGAGGGCCTCAACAATGAGCAGTTCTTC. Amino acids: CAWAREGLNNEQFF.

Only a few counts were recorded for this clone. The V call is TRBV7-9, the J call TRBJ1-5; D gene ambiguous. Germline V gives CDR1 SEHNR, CDR2 FQNEAQ (reference sequence). The CDR3 contains 14 residues. V lost 0 bases and J 5 bases, leaving 8 bases between the germline ends. The CDR3 bases are TGTGCCAGCAGCTTAGCTGGCAGCGATCAGCCCCAGCATTTT. Translation: CASSLAGSDQPQHF. The variable domain in full, with the rest retrieved from reference TRBV7-9 and TRBJ1-5, is DTGVSQNPRHKITKRGQNVTFRCDPISEHNRLYWYRQTLGQGPEFLTYFQNEAQLEKSRLLSDRFSAERPKGSFSTLEIQRTEQGDSAMYLCASSLAGSDQPQHFGDGTRLSIL.

This rearrangement joins TRBV6-6 to TRBJ2-5; possible D gene TRBD2, 5 bases. From germline, CDR1 is MNHNY and CDR2 SVGAGI (reference sequence). Trimming removed 5 bases at V and 3 bases at J, with 10 bases between. The CDR3 consists of 13 residues. DNA for the CDR3: TGTGCCAGCAGTCTCGGACTGGAAGAGACCCAGTACTTC. The encoded protein is CASSLGLEETQYF.

This clone was detected a few times. The chain uses TRBV5-8 and TRBJ1-1; possibly TRBD1 for D (6 bases). This CDR3 is 14 amino acids long. With 2 bases removed from V and 2 bases from J, the gap between germline ends came to 10 bases. From germline, CDR1 is SGHTS and CDR2 YDEGEE. The CDR3 bases are TGTGCCAGCAGCTTAGGGGGGGAAAACACTGAAGCTTTCTTT. It specifies CASSLGGENTEAFF.

V and J are TRBV7-2 and TRBJ2-3, with 12 bases identical to TRBD2. Trimming at V came to 7 bases and at J to 2 bases, leaving 7 bases not matched to a gene. The CDR3 spans 16 residues. Per the germline V gene, CDR1 is SGHTA and CDR2 is FQGNSA. The CDR3 region is CASTLRLAGATDTQYF. CDR3 nucleotides: TGTGCCAGCACCCTCAGACTAGCGGGAGCCACAGATACGCAGTATTTT.

V and J are TRBV7-9 and TRBJ1-5, with a weak D call TRBD1 (6 bases). Germline V CDR1 and CDR2: SEHNR, FQNEAQ (reference sequence). The CDR3 is 13 amino acids. Trimming removed 4 bases from V and 6 bases from J, with 10 bases in between. Here the CDR3 reads CASSSGVGQPQHF. The CDR3 nucleotides read TGTGCCAGCAGCTCAGGGGTAGGTCAGCCCCAGCATTTT.

Regarding this clone: Other DNA sequences within the sample encode an identical CDR3. V and J are TRBV19 and TRBJ2-7; D perhaps matches TRBD1 (5 bases). This CDR3 comprises 13 residues. Germline CDR1 LNHDA, CDR2 SQIVND (reference sequence). Trimming pared 7 bases from V and 4 bases from J, leaving 14 bases between. The CDR3 here is CASKGTGAYEQYF. The DNA of the CDR3 is TGTGCCAGTAAGGGCACAGGCGCATACGAGCAGTACTTC.

The rearrangement links TRBV7-9 to TRBJ2-5, with 7 nucleotides matching TRBD2. V lost 6 bases to trimming and J lost 2 bases; unmatched junction nucleotides: 3. The CDR3 contains 13 residues. CDR1 is SEHNR, CDR2 FQNEAQ, per germline (reference sequence). The CDR3 DNA follows: TGTGCCAGCAGGATACTAGCGCAAGAGACCCAGTACTTC. This sequence encodes CASRILAQETQYF.

The chain joins TRBV19 to TRBJ1-2; the D gene is possibly TRBD1 (6 bases). There are 15 residues in the CDR3. From germline, CDR1 is LNHDA and CDR2 SQIVND (reference sequence). V dropped 2 bases and J dropped 4 bases, with 14 bases sitting between them. The CDR3 DNA is TGTGCCAGTAGTATATCGGGGGGCGATGGCTATGGCTACACCTTC. Its translation: CASSISGGDGYGYTF. Combining the CDR3 with reference TRBV19 and TRBJ1-2 gives the whole variable domain DGGITQSPKYLFRKEGQNVTLSCEQNLNHDAMYWYRQDPGQGLRLIYYSQIVNDFQKGDIAEGYSVSREKKESFPLTVTSAQKNPTAFYLCASSISGGDGYGYTFGSGTRLTVV.

The chain couples TRBV5-6 to TRBJ2-2; 7 bases align to TRBD1. Germline V lookup: CDR1 SGHDT, CDR2 YYEEEE. CDR3 length: 14 residues. V trimming: 4 bases; J trimming: 2 bases; junction bases outside the gene matches: 2. CDR3 coding DNA: TGTGCCAGCAGCGGGACAGTTAACACCGGGGAGCTGTTTTTT. Protein product: CASSGTVNTGELFF.

The chain has TRBV11-2 and TRBJ2-6; D might be TRBD1 (6 bases). This CDR3 comprises 17 residues. Trimming removed 1 base from V and 4 bases from J, with 14 bases in between. Looked up from germline, CDR1 is SGHAT and CDR2 is FQNNGV. The CDR3 DNA reads TGTGCCAGCAGCTTAGGGCAGGGGATTATGGGGGCCAACGTCCTGACTTTC. Protein product: CASSLGQGIMGANVLTF. Looking up the rest from reference TRBV11-2 and TRBJ2-6 gives the full variable domain: EAGVAQSPRYKIIEKRQSVAFWCNPISGHATLYWYQQILGQGPKLLIQFQNNGVVDDSQLPKDRFSAERLKGVDSTLKIQPAKLEDSAVYLCASSLGQGIMGANVLTFGAGSRLTVL.

This chain connects TRBV5-6 to TRBJ1-1; no clear D gene. In germline, CDR1 is SGHDT, CDR2 YYEEEE. With 4 bases removed from V and 1 base from J, the gap between germline ends came to 8 bases. The CDR3 runs 13 residues. The CDR3 coding sequence is TGTGCCAGCAGCGCGGGGAGGAACACTGAAGCTTTCTTT. It encodes CASSAGRNTEAFF.

The CDR3 region is CASSPRPAGASYNEQFF. The CDR3 region has the DNA TGTGCCAGCTCACCACGCCCAGCGGGGGCCTCCTACAATGAGCAGTTCTTC. The gene calls are TRBV18 and TRBJ2-1, with TRBD2 matching 8 bases. The J segment lost 0 bases and the V segment lost 1 base, leaving 5 bases of the junction unmatched. This CDR3 has 17 amino acids. Germline V lookup: CDR1 KGHSH, CDR2 LQKENI.

The chain recombines TRBV4-1 with TRBJ2-1; 8 bases are shared with TRBD2. This CDR3 is 16 amino acids long. Germline loops: CDR1 MGHRA, CDR2 YSYEKL. V gave up 1 base and J gave up 8 bases; unmatched junction bases: 10. The CDR3 sequence: CASSQAPSGGPYEQFF. The CDR3 region has the DNA TGCGCCAGCAGCCAAGCGCCCTCGGGAGGGCCTTATGAGCAGTTCTTC.

The chain uses TRBV29-1 and TRBJ1-1; D is unresolved. The CDR3 covers 10 residues. Germline CDR1 reads SQVTM; CDR2 reads ANQGSEA. Trimming stripped 7 bases from V and 1 base from J, with 4 bases between. DNA of the CDR3: TGCAGCGGGCAGAACACTGAAGCTTTCTTT. Protein product: CSGQNTEAFF.

This clone was found a few times. This chain links TRBV4-1 with TRBJ2-2; TRBD1 might be the D (6 bases). V gave up 1 base and J gave up 8 bases, with 20 bases separating them. CDR1 MGHRA and CDR2 YSYEKL come from the germline V gene. This CDR3 is 17 amino acids long. This chain's CDR3 is CASSQVGLQKGTGELFF. The CDR3 DNA is TGCGCCAGCAGCCAAGTTGGGCTTCAAAAAGGGACAGGGGAGCTGTTTTTT.

This clone was picked up one time. The DNA of the CDR3 is TGTGCCAGCAGCCCGATATCGAACACCGGGGAGCTGTTTTTT. This translates into CASSPISNTGELFF. V and J are TRBV7-3 and TRBJ2-2, with unresolved D. CDR1 is SGHTA, CDR2 FQGTGA, per germline. This CDR3 is built from 14 residues. Trimming removed 5 bases from V and 0 bases from J, with 7 bases in between.